This TCR beta chain was sequenced in a study of radiation and T cells in renal cell carcinoma. The time point is: blood 4 weeks post-SBRT, at nephrectomy. Treatment here: 15 Gy SBRT to primary tumor, nephrectomy 4 weeks later. Nephrectomy followed 15 Gy stereotactic body radiation by 4 weeks. Blood was sampled at baseline, 2 weeks and 4 weeks after SBRT. The table came from immunoSEQ multiplex PCR; TCRdb's copy has only in-frame clones and leaves some out. The sample consists of about 83,000 clones, roughly 83% of them appearing once. Trimming cost V 8 bases and J 0 bases, with 13 bases left between them. The CDR3 has 13 residues. Per germline, CDR1 SQVTM and CDR2 ANQGSEA.

The chain carries TRBV29-1 and TRBJ1-1; D is ambiguous. This specimen consisted of blood, obtained from a patient whose treatment included radiotherapy and nephrectomy. The sequence came from a woman in her sixties or seventies with renal cell carcinoma. CDR3 DNA: TGCAGCAGTAGGACGGGCATGAACACTGAAGCTTTCTTT. It codes for CSSRTGMNTEAFF.